These 15 T cell receptor beta chains were sequenced from one sample in a study of cytomegalovirus exposure and HLA in healthy donors. Profiling relied on immunoSEQ multiplex PCR, and the TCRdb table lists in-frame clones only, not all of them. The sample contains a few hundred thousand clones, approximately 86% of which appear only once. The sequenced sample was PBMCs. The receptor source for this set is a young man in good health and CMV-seronegative.

The chain links TRBV5-1 to TRBJ2-5; D is ambiguous. Trimming stripped 1 base from V and 2 bases from J, with 9 bases between. The CDR3 sequence is 14 residues long. Looked up from germline, CDR1 is SGHRS and CDR2 is YFSETQ. CDR3: CASSLTVRQETQYF. The CDR3 bases are TGCGCCAGCAGCTTGACCGTGCGACAAGAGACCCAGTACTTC. Full variable domain (missing parts from reference TRBV5-1 and TRBJ2-5): KAGVTQTPRYLIKTRGQQVTLSCSPISGHRSVSWYQQTPGQGLQFLFEYFSETQRNKGNFPGRFSGRQFSNSRSEMNVSTLELGDSALYLCASSLTVRQETQYFGPGTRLLVL.

The V call is TRBV27, the J call TRBJ1-6; D possibly corresponds to TRBD1 (6 bases). Germline CDR1 MNHEY, CDR2 SMNVEV (reference sequence). CDR3 length equals 18 residues. Trimming removed 5 bases at V and 7 bases at J, with 24 bases between. CDR3 bases: TGTGCCAGCAGTCCGACGTCGAACAGGGTCCCCCTCAATTCACCCCTCCACTTT. This translates into CASSPTSNRVPLNSPLHF.

The V gene is TRBV28, the J gene TRBJ1-1, with D perhaps matching TRBD1 (6 bases). CDR1 MDHEN and CDR2 SYDVKM come from the germline V gene. CDR3 size: 14 residues. With 5 bases removed from V and 6 bases from J, the gap between germline ends came to 16 bases. The CDR3 sequence: CASSDHRDPPEAFF. The CDR3 DNA is TGTGCCAGCAGTGACCACAGGGATCCCCCTGAAGCTTTCTTT.

The chain joins TRBV5-1 to TRBJ1-5; the D is unclear. V was clipped by 0 bases and J by 4 bases, with 11 bases between them. Germline values: CDR1 SGHRS, CDR2 YFSETQ. This CDR3 has 15 residues. This CDR3 reads CASSLGGGWNQPQHF. In DNA, the CDR3 is TGCGCCAGCAGCTTGGGGGGAGGTTGGAATCAGCCCCAGCATTTT.

The chain carries TRBV11-3 and TRBJ2-3; D possibly corresponds to TRBD2 (5 bases). V was pared by 5 bases and J by 3 bases, with 12 bases between. The CDR3 has 14 residues. CDR1 SGHNT and CDR2 YENEEA come from the germline V gene. CDR3 nucleotides: TGTGCCAGCAGCCCCGGGGAAGGGACAGATACGCAGTATTTT. Amino acid sequence: CASSPGEGTDTQYF. The entire variable domain, with the rest obtained from reference TRBV11-3 and TRBJ2-3, is as follows: EAGVVQSPRYKIIEKKQPVAFWCNPISGHNTLYWYLQNLGQGPELLIRYENEEAVDDSQLPKDRFSAERLKGVDSTLKIQPAELGDSAVYLCASSPGEGTDTQYFGPGTRLTVL.

The chain joins TRBV15 to TRBJ1-2; D is possibly TRBD1 (6 bases). CDR1 is LNHNV, CDR2 YYDKDF, per germline (reference sequence). The CDR3 contains 15 residues. V was trimmed by 4 bases and J by 0 bases, leaving 12 bases between them. The CDR3 sequence is CATSIGQTSNYGYTF. In DNA, the CDR3 is TGTGCCACCAGCATCGGACAGACATCTAACTATGGCTACACCTTC.

The V call is TRBV14, the J call TRBJ2-2; D is possibly TRBD2 (6 bases). The CDR3 covers 18 residues. Trimming stripped 1 base from V and 5 bases from J, with 20 bases between. Per germline, CDR1 SGHDN and CDR2 FVKESK. The DNA of the CDR3 is TGTGCCAGCAGCCAAGGGAGTTTATGGCGGGGTGCTACCGGGGAGCTGTTTTTT. Encoded protein: CASSQGSLWRGATGELFF.

On this clone: The junction and the germline gene differ at one end; a read error may be behind it. The chain carries TRBV6-5 and TRBJ2-7; either TRBD1 or TRBD2 may supply D (5 bases each). Germline V CDR1 and CDR2: MNHEY, SVGAGI. The CDR3 consists of 13 residues. The DNA of the CDR3 is TGTGCCAGCAGCTACTCAGGGAGCTACGAGCAGTACTTC. Protein product: CASSYSGSYEQYF.

The rearrangement joins TRBV27 to TRBJ1-2; no reliable D call. The CDR3 spans 15 residues. Between the trimmed V and J ends, which lost 6 bases and 6 bases, there was a span of 20 bases. Per germline, CDR1 MNHEY and CDR2 SMNVEV (reference sequence). CDR3 in amino acids: CASSSEVEGLHGYTF. In nucleotides, the CDR3 is TGTGCCAGCAGCTCAGAGGTGGAGGGCCTCCATGGCTACACCTTC.

This clone has more than one count but fewer than ten. The chain uses TRBV4-2 and TRBJ1-2, with 7 nucleotides matching TRBD1. Germline V gene lookup returns CDR1 LGHNA and CDR2 YNFKEQ. V shed 0 bases, J shed 8 bases, and the junction held 9 bases outside the gene matches. The CDR3 is 15 amino acids. The DNA of the CDR3 is TGTGCCAGCAGCCAAGACTCAAGACAGGGCTACGGCTACACCTTC. Protein sequence: CASSQDSRQGYGYTF.

The chain is built from TRBV9 and TRBJ1-3; possible D gene TRBD1, 6 bases. Germline V lookup: CDR1 SGDLS, CDR2 YYNGEE. CDR3 size: 15 residues. V was shortened by 4 bases and J by 2 bases, with 13 bases between the two germline ends. CDR3 coding DNA: TGTGCCAGCAGCCCTCCACAGGGCCCTGGAAACACCATATATTTT. Translation: CASSPPQGPGNTIYF.

This chain uses TRBV10-2 with TRBJ1-2, with 8 nucleotides matching TRBD1. The trim removed 6 bases at V and 2 bases at J, leaving 8 bases unmatched. The CDR3 extends over 15 amino acids. Germline lookup yields CDR1 WSHSY and CDR2 SAAADI. The CDR3 nucleotides are TGCGCCAGCAGAGCTTCGGGACAGGAGAACTATGGCTACACCTTC. Its protein product is CASRASGQENYGYTF.

The chain carries TRBV6-5 and TRBJ1-2; D call uncertain. The V and J ends lost 2 bases and 8 bases respectively, with 15 bases between them. CDR1 MNHEY and CDR2 SVGAGI come from the germline V gene. This CDR3 is 14 amino acids long. DNA for the CDR3: TGTGCCAGCAGTTACCGCGACGGGGTACAGGGCTACACCTTC. Translated, it gives CASSYRDGVQGYTF.

This clone has just one count. V and J are TRBV2 and TRBJ1-2; D is perhaps TRBD1 (6 bases). The CDR3 is made up of 15 amino acids. Germline values: CDR1 SNHLY, CDR2 FYNNEI. V gave up 6 bases and J gave up 4 bases, with 18 bases separating them. CDR3 in amino acids: CASRPKDSASYGYTF. CDR3 nucleotide sequence: TGTGCCAGCAGACCCAAGGACAGCGCTAGCTATGGCTACACCTTC.

The sample holds one count of this clone. The chain recombines TRBV13 with TRBJ2-7; TRBD2 agrees at 13 bases. J was trimmed by 4 bases and V by 4 bases; bases with no gene match: 4. The germline CDR1 and CDR2 sequences are PRHDT and FYEKMQ (reference sequence). The CDR3 is made up of 15 amino acids. CDR3 nucleotides: TGTGCCAGCAGCTACCGGGGACTAGCGGGGTACGAGCAGTACTTC. Protein: CASSYRGLAGYEQYF.